These 32 T cell receptor beta chains originate from one sample sequenced in a study of blood T cells in healthy people across ages (dated by TCRdb to about 2015). Libraries were built with 5' RACE. The sequencer listed for this sample is Illumina HiSeq 2500. A second PCR of roughly 7 to 11 cycles was performed with a sample-barcoded 5' primer and a J-beta primer mix. TCRdb reprocessed the public reads (quality trimming at Q25 with fastp, clone calling with MiXCR) and kept in-frame beta chains. Rows merge per CDR3 protein into single entries with the most common DNA and genes. This sample holds about 1.4 million distinct CDR3 sequences; 45% to 70% were observed only once. Roughly 7% of the sample is taken by the ten largest. Specimen: blood. These receptor sequences come from a man between 18 and 35 years old in good health.

The DNA of the CDR3 is TGCAGCGTTGAAAAAGGTAGCTACGAGCAGTTCTTC. Translating it yields CSVEKGSYEQFF. This chain links TRBV29-1 with TRBJ2-1; D remains ambiguous. Deletions cut 2 bases from V and 10 bases from J, with 12 bases between. The CDR3 runs to 12 residues. Germline lookup yields CDR1 SQVTM and CDR2 ANQGSEA.

The rearrangement uses TRBV6-1 and TRBJ2-7, with D hard to call. CDR1 is MNHNS, CDR2 SASEGT, per germline. This CDR3 region has 14 residues. V was pared by 5 bases and J by 2 bases, with 13 bases between. In DNA, the CDR3 is TGTGCCAGCAGTACATCAGTAGCCGCCTACGAGCAGTACTTC. It codes for CASSTSVAAYEQYF.

The chain uses TRBV20-1 and TRBJ1-2; 7 bases map to TRBD1. The length of the CDR3 is 12 residues. The V gene's germline CDR1 is DFQATT and CDR2 SNEGSKA (reference sequence). The V and J ends lost 5 bases and 8 bases, in that order; junction bases with no gene match: 8. CDR3 in DNA: TGCAGTGCTGAAGACAGGGAAGTAGGCTACACCTTC. It yields the protein CSAEDREVGYTF.

This clonotype appeared once. This chain links TRBV5-1 with TRBJ2-7; 7 bases map to TRBD1. The V and J ends lost 4 bases and 4 bases, in that order; junction bases with no gene match: 11. This CDR3 region has 15 residues. Looked up from germline, CDR1 is SGHRS and CDR2 is YFSETQ. The CDR3 region is CASSRLGGVMYEQYF. The CDR3 DNA follows: TGCGCCAGCAGCCGGCTAGGGGGCGTTATGTACGAGCAGTACTTC.

This rearrangement joins TRBV12-3 or TRBV12-4 to TRBJ2-2, with D perhaps matching TRBD1 or TRBD2 (6 bases each). This CDR3 region has 15 residues. V was trimmed by 6 bases and J by 0 bases, leaving 11 bases between them. The CDR3 is CASRRGASNTGELFF. Here the CDR3 DNA reads TGTGCCAGCAGGAGGGGGGCCTCGAACACCGGGGAGCTGTTTTTT.

The chain carries TRBV28 and TRBJ2-5; TRBD2 aligns across 8 bases. Trimming cost V 5 bases and J 2 bases; bases outside gene matches: 4. This CDR3 is built from 14 residues. CDR1 is MDHEN and CDR2 is SYDVKM in the germline V gene. The CDR3 DNA sequence: TGTGCCAGCAGTGCGGGGACTAGACAAGAGACCCAGTACTTC. Protein product: CASSAGTRQETQYF.

The V call is TRBV19, the J call TRBJ2-7; 8 bases agree with TRBD1. CDR3 length: 17 residues. Trimming removed 5 bases from V and 4 bases from J; junction bases left unmatched: 16. Germline-derived CDR1 and CDR2 are LNHDA and SQIVND (reference sequence). CDR3 sequence (DNA): TGTGCCAGTAGTCCGGCGGGGACAGGCATTGGAGTTTACGAGCAGTACTTC. Translating gives CASSPAGTGIGVYEQYF.

On this clonotype itself: The junction does not match germline at one end; this may be a read error. This chain connects TRBV25-1 to TRBJ2-1, with a possible D match to TRBD2 (5 bases). CDR1 and CDR2 from the germline V gene are MGHDK and SYGVNS. The CDR3 is 14 amino acids. The CDR3 nucleotides are TGTGCCAGCAGGGAATACGGGGCCTACAATGAGCAGTTCTTC. Translated, it gives CASREYGAYNEQFF. The full variable domain, rest sourced from reference TRBV25-1 and TRBJ2-1, is EADIYQTPRYLVIGTGKKITLECSQTMGHDKMYWYQQDPGMELHLIHYSYGVNSTEKGDLSSESTVSRIRTEHFPLTLESARPSHTSQYLCASREYGAYNEQFFGPGTRLTVL.

V and J are TRBV9 and TRBJ1-6; TRBD1 might be the D (6 bases). V lost 3 bases and J 12 bases, leaving 19 bases between the germline ends. CDR1 and CDR2 from the germline V gene are SGDLS and YYNGEE. CDR3 length equals 15 residues. The CDR3 loop is CASSGPGEDLGPLHF. The CDR3 DNA sequence: TGTGCCAGCAGCGGCCCAGGGGAGGATTTGGGACCCCTCCACTTT.

The J gene is TRBJ1-4, the V gene TRBV10-3; D is unresolved. CDR1 is ENHRY, CDR2 SYGVKD, per germline. Trimming took 0 bases from V and 4 from J, leaving 3 bases between them. This CDR3 has 13 residues. In DNA form, the CDR3 reads TGTGCCATCAGTGAGTCGCTTAATGAAAAACTGTTTTTT. Its translation is CAISESLNEKLFF.

J is TRBJ2-7 and V is TRBV7-9, with D perhaps TRBD2 (5 bases). CDR3 size: 14 residues. V was clipped by 5 bases and J by 4 bases, with 15 bases between them. The germline V gene encodes CDR1 SEHNR and CDR2 FQNEAQ (reference sequence). CDR3 coding DNA: TGTGCCAGCAGCCACCGGGCAGTAGCGTACGAGCAGTACTTC. It yields the protein CASSHRAVAYEQYF. Based on the CDR3 plus reference TRBV7-9 and TRBJ2-7, the full variable domain is DTGVSQNPRHKITKRGQNVTFRCDPISEHNRLYWYRQTLGQGPEFLTYFQNEAQLEKSRLLSDRFSAERPKGSFSTLEIQRTEQGDSAMYLCASSHRAVAYEQYFGPGTRLTVT.

The chain has TRBV9 and TRBJ2-2, with D possibly TRBD1 on 5 matching bases. Trimming removed 0 bases at V and 4 bases at J, with 10 bases between. This CDR3 has 15 residues. Germline CDR1 SGDLS, CDR2 YYNGEE. The CDR3 DNA follows: TGTGCCAGCAGCGTAGAGGGGCGCGTCACCGGGGAGCTGTTTTTT. Its protein product is CASSVEGRVTGELFF.

This clonotype was counted at least ten times. The chain employs TRBV10-3 and TRBJ2-5; tentative D call: TRBD2 (6 bases). CDR1 is ENHRY, CDR2 SYGVKD, per germline. The CDR3 is 13 residues long. V shed 5 bases and J shed 1 base, with 8 bases lying between them. The CDR3: CAISSGSQETQYF. CDR3 in DNA: TGTGCCATCAGTTCCGGGAGCCAAGAGACCCAGTACTTC.

The rearrangement joins TRBV2 to TRBJ1-2; 10 bases line up with TRBD1. V lost 7 bases and J lost 7; bases outside the gene matches: 12. This CDR3 region has 15 residues. CDR1 is SNHLY, CDR2 FYNNEI, per germline. The CDR3 DNA follows: TGTGCCAGCATCCGGGACAGGGGATTTCGAGGTGGCTACACCTTC. This gives the protein CASIRDRGFRGGYTF.

The rearrangement links TRBV6-5 to TRBJ2-2; D remains unclear. Trimming stripped 6 bases from V and 6 bases from J, with 11 bases between. This CDR3 has 13 residues. CDR1 MNHEY and CDR2 SVGAGI come from the germline V gene. In DNA form, the CDR3 reads TGTGCCAGCAGACGACCCCCCTCCGGGGAGCTGTTTTTT. Its translation is CASRRPPSGELFF.

This rearrangement joins TRBV20-1 to TRBJ2-7, with 12 bases matching TRBD2. This CDR3 has 16 residues. V was clipped by 3 bases and J by 4 bases; unmatched bases: 10. CDR1 DFQATT and CDR2 SNEGSKA come from the germline V gene (reference sequence). CDR3 sequence reads: CSARPARLAGAYEQYF. CDR3 nucleotide sequence: TGCAGTGCTAGGCCGGCTAGACTAGCGGGAGCTTACGAGCAGTACTTC.

This clonotype was detected once. This chain joins TRBV28 and TRBJ2-1, with D perhaps TRBD2 (7 bases). The CDR3 is 15 amino acids. V dropped 8 bases and J dropped 10 bases, with 24 bases sitting between them. The germline gives CDR1 MDHEN, CDR2 SYDVKM. CDR3 amino acids: CASHPFGGGLREQFF. The CDR3 DNA is TGTGCCAGCCATCCTTTTGGGGGGGGCCTCAGAGAGCAGTTCTTC.

The V call is TRBV2, the J call TRBJ2-1, with D possibly matching TRBD2 (6 bases). This CDR3 has 16 amino acids. CDR1 SNHLY and CDR2 FYNNEI come from the germline V gene. V was trimmed by 3 bases and J by 3 bases, leaving 15 bases between them. The CDR3 here is CASSDVGSGIYNEQFF. In DNA form, the CDR3 reads TGTGCCAGCAGTGACGTGGGTAGCGGCATCTACAATGAGCAGTTCTTC.

The CDR3 DNA follows: TGCAGTGCTAGAGCCCCTAGACAGCAAGAGACCCAGTACTTC. This gives the protein CSARAPRQQETQYF. V gene TRBV20-1 combines with J gene TRBJ2-5, with D maybe TRBD1 (5 bases). The CDR3 contains 14 residues. Per the germline V gene, CDR1 is DFQATT and CDR2 is SNEGSKA (reference sequence). V was trimmed by 1 base and J by 2 bases, leaving 11 bases between them.

The chain couples TRBV27 to TRBJ2-5, with D possibly matching TRBD2 (6 bases). The CDR3 contains 14 residues. Trimming removed 3 bases at V and 11 bases at J, with 19 bases between. Germline CDR1 and CDR2: MNHEY and SMNVEV (reference sequence). CDR3 amino acids: CASSFAGSTYVQYF. CDR3 bases: TGTGCCAGCAGTTTTGCGGGGTCCACCTACGTGCAGTACTTC.

The gene calls are TRBV11-2 and TRBJ1-2; perhaps TRBD1 as D (5 bases). CDR1 is SGHAT, CDR2 FQNNGV, per germline. Trimming shortened V by 1 base and J by 0 bases, and 15 bases separated the two germline ends. The CDR3 covers 17 residues. The CDR3 loop reads CASSLVGGDPANYGYTF. The CDR3 coding sequence is TGTGCCAGCAGCTTAGTAGGCGGGGACCCCGCTAACTATGGCTACACCTTC.

The chain uses TRBV9 and TRBJ1-2, with 10 nucleotides matching TRBD1. Germline assignment: CDR1 SGDLS and CDR2 YYNGEE. The length of the CDR3 is 15 residues. J was trimmed by 5 bases and V by 1 base; bases with no gene match: 5. The CDR3 DNA reads TGTGCCAGCAGCGTATACCTGGGACAGGGGTATGGCTACACCTTC. Translating it yields CASSVYLGQGYGYTF. The variable domain in full, completed from reference TRBV9 and TRBJ1-2, reads DSGVTQTPKHLITATGQRVTLRCSPRSGDLSVYWYQQSLDQGLQFLIQYYNGEERAKGNILERFSAQQFPDLHSELNLSSLELGDSALYFCASSVYLGQGYGYTFGSGTRLTVV.

Only a few counts were recorded for this clonotype. The chain joins TRBV7-9 to TRBJ1-2; D unclear. Germline V lookup: CDR1 SEHNR, CDR2 FQNEAQ (reference sequence). The ends were cut back, 5 bases at V and 5 bases at J, with 12 bases in the middle. This CDR3 has 13 amino acids. CDR3 amino acids: CASSTGQLYGYTF. In DNA, the CDR3 is TGTGCCAGCAGCACCGGGCAACTTTATGGCTACACCTTC.

Details on this clonotype: Its ends do not fully match the called genes, so a read error is possible. The J gene is TRBJ1-5, the V gene TRBV20-1, with D tentatively TRBD1 (6 bases). The CDR3 covers 13 residues. CDR1 is DFQATT and CDR2 is SNEGSKA in the germline V gene (reference sequence). The CDR3 here is CSAGEGVRQPQHF. For the CDR3, the DNA is TGCAGTGCTGGAGAGGGGGTGCGGCAGCCCCAGCATTTT.

This clonotype was observed a few times. The chain combines TRBV7-2 with TRBJ1-2; possible D gene TRBD1, 6 bases. Trimming stripped 6 bases from V and 8 bases from J, with 19 bases between. This CDR3 region has 14 residues. The germline gives CDR1 SGHTA, CDR2 FQGNSA. In nucleotides, the CDR3 is TGTGCCAGCAGTCCTAACCCCAAGGGGGAAGGCTACACCTTC. Its protein is CASSPNPKGEGYTF.

This clonotype was observed a handful of times. The V call is TRBV7-8, the J call TRBJ1-5; no clear D gene. The CDR3 is made up of 13 amino acids. V lost 5 bases and J 7 bases, leaving 12 bases between the germline ends. Germline values: CDR1 SGHVS, CDR2 FQNEAQ. This chain's CDR3 is CASSPGGRQPQHF. CDR3 nucleotide sequence: TGTGCCAGCAGCCCGGGAGGGCGACAGCCCCAGCATTTT.

The chain combines TRBV4-3 with TRBJ1-3; 7 nucleotides line up with TRBD1. Germline assignment: CDR1 LGHNA and CDR2 YSLEER. The V gene end was trimmed by 0 bases and the J gene end by 4 bases; junction bases not matched to a gene: 12. The CDR3 sequence is 18 residues long. Here the CDR3 reads CASSQDMFRRTGGNTIYF. DNA for the CDR3: TGCGCCAGCAGCCAAGATATGTTCCGGCGGACAGGAGGAAACACCATATATTTT.

This clonotype has just a few counts. The genes are TRBV3-1 and TRBJ2-7; no firm D call. Matching the DNA end better, TRBJ2-5 makes the J call doubtful. The CDR3 consists of 13 residues. From germline, CDR1 is LGHDT and CDR2 YNNKEL (reference sequence). CDR3 loop: CASSQEFIGTQYF. CDR3 DNA: TGTGCCAGCAGCCAAGAGTTCATCGGGACCCAGTACTTC.

Turning to this clonotype: One junction end does not reproduce the germline sequence, and a read error may be involved. This chain connects TRBV11-2 to TRBJ2-1; D is unclear. The germline gives CDR1 SGHAT, CDR2 FQNNGV. This CDR3 comprises 13 residues. CDR3 nucleotides: TGTGCCGGCAGCTTACTGGAATACAATGAGCAGTTCTTC. Encoded protein: CAGSLLEYNEQFF.

About this clonotype itself: Relative to the germline gene, one junction end is altered; a read error may explain this. The chain has TRBV29-1 and TRBJ1-2, with D tentatively TRBD1 (5 bases). Germline V CDR1 and CDR2: SQVTM, ANQGSEA. The CDR3 consists of 13 residues. Written as DNA, the CDR3 is TGCATCGTTGACCCGACAGAATTCTATGGCTACACCTTC. This encodes CIVDPTEFYGYTF.

The chain uses TRBV4-1 and TRBJ1-3; the D is unclear. The CDR3 length is 14 residues. V lost 0 bases and J 5 bases, leaving 8 bases between the germline ends. Per germline, CDR1 MGHRA and CDR2 YSYEKL. The CDR3 sequence: CASSQDSARNTIYF. CDR3 nucleotide sequence: TGCGCCAGCAGCCAAGATAGTGCCAGAAACACCATATATTTT.

This clonotype was found a few times. The chain's CDR3 is CASSRDSSDTDTQYF. CDR3 sequence (DNA): TGTGCCAGCAGCCGAGACTCGTCCGACACAGATACGCAGTATTTT. The J gene is TRBJ2-3, the V gene TRBV4-2, with D hard to call. The CDR3 totals 15 residues. Per the germline V gene, CDR1 is LGHNA and CDR2 is YNFKEQ. Trimming took off 4 bases at V and 2 bases at J, with 13 bases between the two ends.